This T cell receptor beta chain is drawn from a study of cytomegalovirus exposure and HLA in healthy donors. The overall study: The same platform as the approximately 730 first-cohort repertoires was used for the 130 or so validation repertoires, a later analysis reported.

Study results and limitations: Specific recognition of CMV antigens was confirmed in vitro for a few chains (all CMV-associated).

CDR1 is DFQATT and CDR2 is SNEGSKA in the germline V gene (reference sequence). The CDR3 has 11 residues. J gave up 4 bases and V 8 bases, and 3 bases lay outside the gene matches. Generated by immunoSEQ multiplex PCR, the TCRdb table keeps only in-frame clones and is missing some. The sample shows fewer than 400,000 clones, roughly 87% of them seen only once. Notes on this clone: Its antigen is not identified.

Donors were drawn from the approximately 120-subject validation cohort, separate from the approximately 670-subject first cohort. Sequencing used PBMCs. The chain is built from TRBV20-1 and TRBJ1-1; TRBD1 matches 8 bases. The TCR comes from a young man in good health and CMV-seronegative. DNA for the CDR3: TGCAGTCTCCAGGGGGCCACTGAAGCTTTCTTT. Its translation: CSLQGATEAFF.